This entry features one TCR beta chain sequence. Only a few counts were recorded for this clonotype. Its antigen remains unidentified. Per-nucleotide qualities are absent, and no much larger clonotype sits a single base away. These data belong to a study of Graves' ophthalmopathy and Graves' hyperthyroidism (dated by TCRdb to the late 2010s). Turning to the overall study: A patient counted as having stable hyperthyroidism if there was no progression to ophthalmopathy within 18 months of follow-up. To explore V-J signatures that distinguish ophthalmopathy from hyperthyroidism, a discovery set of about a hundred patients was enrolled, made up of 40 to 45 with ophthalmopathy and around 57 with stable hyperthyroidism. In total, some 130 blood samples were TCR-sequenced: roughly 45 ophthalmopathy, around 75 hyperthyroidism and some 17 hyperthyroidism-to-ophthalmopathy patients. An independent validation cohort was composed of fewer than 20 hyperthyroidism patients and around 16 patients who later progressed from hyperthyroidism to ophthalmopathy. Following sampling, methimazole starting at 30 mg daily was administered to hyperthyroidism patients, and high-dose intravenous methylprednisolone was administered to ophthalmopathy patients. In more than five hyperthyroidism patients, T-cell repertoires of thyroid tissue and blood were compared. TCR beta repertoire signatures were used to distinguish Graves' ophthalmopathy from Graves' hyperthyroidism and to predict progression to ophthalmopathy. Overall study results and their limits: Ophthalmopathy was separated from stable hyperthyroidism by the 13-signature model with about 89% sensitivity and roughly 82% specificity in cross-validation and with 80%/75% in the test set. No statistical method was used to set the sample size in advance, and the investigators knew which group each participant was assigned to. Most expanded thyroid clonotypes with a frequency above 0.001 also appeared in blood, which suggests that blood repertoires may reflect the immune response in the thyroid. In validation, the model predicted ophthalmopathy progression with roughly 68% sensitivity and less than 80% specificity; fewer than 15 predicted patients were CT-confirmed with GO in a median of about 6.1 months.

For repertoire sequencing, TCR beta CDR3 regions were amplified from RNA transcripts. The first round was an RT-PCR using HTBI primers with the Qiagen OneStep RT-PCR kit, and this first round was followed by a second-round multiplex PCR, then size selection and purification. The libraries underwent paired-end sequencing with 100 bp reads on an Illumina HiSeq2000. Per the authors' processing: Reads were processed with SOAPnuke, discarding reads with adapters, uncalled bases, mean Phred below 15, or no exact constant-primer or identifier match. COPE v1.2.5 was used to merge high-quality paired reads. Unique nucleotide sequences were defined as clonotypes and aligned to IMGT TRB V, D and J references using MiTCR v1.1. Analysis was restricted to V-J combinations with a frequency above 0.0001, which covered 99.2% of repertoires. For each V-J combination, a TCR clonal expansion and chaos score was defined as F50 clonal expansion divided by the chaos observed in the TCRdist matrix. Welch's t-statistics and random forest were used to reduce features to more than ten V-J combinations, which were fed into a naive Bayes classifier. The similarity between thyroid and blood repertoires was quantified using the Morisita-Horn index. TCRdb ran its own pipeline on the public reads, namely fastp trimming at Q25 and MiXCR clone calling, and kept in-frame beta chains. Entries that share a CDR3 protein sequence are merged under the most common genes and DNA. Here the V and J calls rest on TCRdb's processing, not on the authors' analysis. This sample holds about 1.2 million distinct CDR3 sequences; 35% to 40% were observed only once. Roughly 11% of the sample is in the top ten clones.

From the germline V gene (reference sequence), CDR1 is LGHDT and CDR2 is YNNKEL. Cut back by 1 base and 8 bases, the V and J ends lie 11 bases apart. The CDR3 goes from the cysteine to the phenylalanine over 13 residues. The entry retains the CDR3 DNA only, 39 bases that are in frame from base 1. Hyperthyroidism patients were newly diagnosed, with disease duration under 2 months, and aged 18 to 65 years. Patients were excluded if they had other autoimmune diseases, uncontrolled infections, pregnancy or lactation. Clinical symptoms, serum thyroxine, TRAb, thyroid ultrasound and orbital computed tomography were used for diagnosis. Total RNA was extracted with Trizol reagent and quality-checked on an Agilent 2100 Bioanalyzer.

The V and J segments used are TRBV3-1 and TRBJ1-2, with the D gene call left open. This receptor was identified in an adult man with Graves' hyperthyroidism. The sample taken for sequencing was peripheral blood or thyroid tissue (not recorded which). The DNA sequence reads TGTGCCAGCAGCCAAGGAGGCCCTGCAGGCTACACCTTC. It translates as CASSQGGPAGYTF.